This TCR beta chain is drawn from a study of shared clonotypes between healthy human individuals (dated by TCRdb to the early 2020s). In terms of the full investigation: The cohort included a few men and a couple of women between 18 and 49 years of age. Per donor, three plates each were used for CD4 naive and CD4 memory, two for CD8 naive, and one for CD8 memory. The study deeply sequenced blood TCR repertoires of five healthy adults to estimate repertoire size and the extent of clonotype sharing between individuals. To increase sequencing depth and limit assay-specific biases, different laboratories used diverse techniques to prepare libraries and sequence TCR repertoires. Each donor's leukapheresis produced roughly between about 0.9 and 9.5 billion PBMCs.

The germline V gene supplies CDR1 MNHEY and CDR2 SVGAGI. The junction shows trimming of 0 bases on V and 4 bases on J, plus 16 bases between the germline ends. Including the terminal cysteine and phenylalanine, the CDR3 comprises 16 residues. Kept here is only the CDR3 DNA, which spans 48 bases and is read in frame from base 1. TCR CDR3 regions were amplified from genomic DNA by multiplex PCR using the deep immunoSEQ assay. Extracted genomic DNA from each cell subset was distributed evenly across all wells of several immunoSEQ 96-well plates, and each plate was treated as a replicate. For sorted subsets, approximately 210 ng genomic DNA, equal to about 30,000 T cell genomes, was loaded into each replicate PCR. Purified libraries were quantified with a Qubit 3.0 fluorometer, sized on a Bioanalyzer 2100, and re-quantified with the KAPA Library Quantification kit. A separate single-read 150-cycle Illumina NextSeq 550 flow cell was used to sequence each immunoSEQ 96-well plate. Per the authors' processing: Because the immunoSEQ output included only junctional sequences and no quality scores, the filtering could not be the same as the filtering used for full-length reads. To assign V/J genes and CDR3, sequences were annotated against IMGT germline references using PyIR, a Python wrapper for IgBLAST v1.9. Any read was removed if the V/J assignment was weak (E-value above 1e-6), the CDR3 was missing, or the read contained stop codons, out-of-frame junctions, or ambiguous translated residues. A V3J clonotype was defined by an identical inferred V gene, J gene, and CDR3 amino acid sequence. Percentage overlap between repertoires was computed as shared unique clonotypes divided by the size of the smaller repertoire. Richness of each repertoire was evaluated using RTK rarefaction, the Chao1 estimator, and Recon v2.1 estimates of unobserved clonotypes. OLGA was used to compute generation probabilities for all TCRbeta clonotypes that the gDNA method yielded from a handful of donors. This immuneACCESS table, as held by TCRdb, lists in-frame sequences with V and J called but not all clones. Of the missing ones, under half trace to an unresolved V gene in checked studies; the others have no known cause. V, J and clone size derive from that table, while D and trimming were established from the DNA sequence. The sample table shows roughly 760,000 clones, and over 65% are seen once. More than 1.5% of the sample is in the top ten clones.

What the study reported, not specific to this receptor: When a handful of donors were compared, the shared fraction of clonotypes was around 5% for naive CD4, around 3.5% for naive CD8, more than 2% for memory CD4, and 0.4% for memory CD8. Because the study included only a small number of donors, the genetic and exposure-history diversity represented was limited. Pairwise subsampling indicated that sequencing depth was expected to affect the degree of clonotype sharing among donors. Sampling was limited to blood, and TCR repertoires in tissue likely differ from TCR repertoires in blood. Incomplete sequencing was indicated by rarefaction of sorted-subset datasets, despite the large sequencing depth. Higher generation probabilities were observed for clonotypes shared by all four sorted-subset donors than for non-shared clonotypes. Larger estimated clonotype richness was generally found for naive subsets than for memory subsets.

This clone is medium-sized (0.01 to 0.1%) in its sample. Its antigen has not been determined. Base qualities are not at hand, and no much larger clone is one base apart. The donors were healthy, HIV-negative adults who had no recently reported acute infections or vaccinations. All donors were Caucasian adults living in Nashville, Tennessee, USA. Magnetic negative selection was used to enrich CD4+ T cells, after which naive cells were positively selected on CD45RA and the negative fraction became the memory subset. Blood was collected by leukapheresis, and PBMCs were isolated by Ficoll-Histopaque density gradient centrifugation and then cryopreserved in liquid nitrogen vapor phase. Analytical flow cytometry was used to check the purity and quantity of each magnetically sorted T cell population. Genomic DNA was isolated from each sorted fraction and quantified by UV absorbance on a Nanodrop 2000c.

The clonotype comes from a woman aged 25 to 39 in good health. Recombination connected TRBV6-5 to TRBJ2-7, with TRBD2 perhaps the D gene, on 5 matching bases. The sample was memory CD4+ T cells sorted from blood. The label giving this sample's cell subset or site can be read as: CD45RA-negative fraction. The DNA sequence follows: TGTGCCAGCAGTTACTCGATGCCTGGACTTCAATACGAGCAGTACTTC. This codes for CASSYSMPGLQYEQYF.